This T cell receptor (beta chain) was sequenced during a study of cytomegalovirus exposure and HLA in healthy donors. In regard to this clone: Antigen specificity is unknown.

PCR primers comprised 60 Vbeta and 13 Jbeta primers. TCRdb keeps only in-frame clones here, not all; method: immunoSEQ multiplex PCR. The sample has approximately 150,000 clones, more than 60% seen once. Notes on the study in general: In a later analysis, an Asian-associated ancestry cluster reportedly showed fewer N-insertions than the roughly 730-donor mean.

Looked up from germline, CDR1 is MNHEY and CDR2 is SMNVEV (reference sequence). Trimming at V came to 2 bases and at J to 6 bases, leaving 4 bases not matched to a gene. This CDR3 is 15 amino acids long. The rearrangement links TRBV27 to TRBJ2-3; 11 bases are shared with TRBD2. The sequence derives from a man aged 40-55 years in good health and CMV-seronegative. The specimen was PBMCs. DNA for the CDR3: TGTGCCAGCAGTTTAATGGCTAGCGGGGGGGATACGCAGTATTTT. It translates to CASSLMASGGDTQYF.